Listed here are 31 T cell receptor beta chains from one sample, sequenced in a study of OX40 agonist ivuxolimab in advanced cancers. Assay: immunoSEQ multiplex PCR; the TCRdb copy retains only in-frame clones and omits some. The sample has 90,000 to 150,000 clones; 85% to 90% are singletons. Sequenced here: CD4+ or CD8+ T cells sorted from blood, sampled in a trial of the OX40 agonist ivuxolimab. These receptors originate from an adult with an advanced solid tumor such as melanoma, head and neck, liver or kidney cancer.

This chain links TRBV7-9 with TRBJ1-2; 9 bases align to TRBD1. There are 14 residues in the CDR3. J gave up 7 bases and V 3 bases, and 6 bases lay outside the gene matches. Germline CDR1 SEHNR, CDR2 FQNEAQ (reference sequence). The CDR3: CASSFLGQGRGYTF. As DNA, the CDR3 is TGTGCCAGCAGCTTCCTGGGACAGGGTCGTGGCTACACCTTC.

This clone appeared a few times. The V gene is TRBV7-9, the J gene TRBJ2-7; the D gene is possibly TRBD1 (6 bases). Between the trimmed V and J ends, which lost 5 bases and 3 bases, there was a span of 14 bases. This CDR3 region has 14 residues. Germline CDR1 SEHNR, CDR2 FQNEAQ (reference sequence). The CDR3 nucleotides are TGTGCCAGCAGCCCCCGGGACAAACACTACGAGCAGTACTTC. Its translation: CASSPRDKHYEQYF.

This clone was observed a single time. The chain combines TRBV6-5 with TRBJ2-5, with TRBD2 identical over 13 bases. Germline V lookup: CDR1 MNHEY, CDR2 SVGAGI. The CDR3 is made up of 14 amino acids. J gave up 5 bases and V 4 bases, and 1 base lay outside the gene matches. The CDR3 nucleotides read TGTGCCAGCAGTTGGGGACTAGCGGGGGAGACCCAGTACTTC. Its protein is CASSWGLAGETQYF.

This clone was counted a single time. The chain combines TRBV19 with TRBJ1-5; TRBD1 agrees at 7 bases. The CDR3 has 19 amino acids. After removal of 5 bases from V and 3 bases from J, the junction contained 19 bases not matched to a gene. Germline CDR1 and CDR2: LNHDA and SQIVND (reference sequence). CDR3 nucleotide sequence: TGTGCCAGTAGTCCAGGGGGGACGTCAACCTTTGGCCTCAATCAGCCCCAGCATTTT. Encoded protein: CASSPGGTSTFGLNQPQHF.

V usage is TRBV18 and J usage is TRBJ1-2, with TRBD1 identical over 8 bases. There are 17 residues in the CDR3. The V segment lost 3 bases and the J segment 5 bases; nucleotides outside the gene matches: 14. Germline V gene lookup returns CDR1 KGHSH and CDR2 LQKENI. The CDR3 DNA reads as TGTGCCAGCTCACCGGTTAGCGGTATGGGACAGGCGTATGGCTACACCTTC. Protein product: CASSPVSGMGQAYGYTF. The variable domain in full, completed from reference TRBV18 and TRBJ1-2, reads NAGVMQNPRHLVRRRGQEARLRCSPMKGHSHVYWYRQLPEEGLKFMVYLQKENIIDESGMPKERFSAEFPKEGPSILRIQQVVRGDSAAYFCASSPVSGMGQAYGYTFGSGTRLTVV.

This chain uses TRBV10-3 with TRBJ1-1; the D gene is possibly TRBD1 (5 bases). V lost 7 bases and J lost 0, with 9 bases in between. This CDR3 is 13 amino acids long. The germline CDR1 and CDR2 sequences are ENHRY and SYGVKD. The CDR3 DNA sequence: TGTGCCATCACCTCGACAGTGAACACTGAAGCTTTCTTT. Protein sequence: CAITSTVNTEAFF.

V is TRBV7-2 and J is TRBJ2-7; maybe TRBD2 (7 bases). Germline assignment: CDR1 SGHTA and CDR2 FQGNSA. Trimming took 6 bases from V and 0 from J, leaving 12 bases between them. The CDR3 runs 14 residues. For the CDR3, the DNA is TGTGCCAGCAGGAAGGGGGGGAACTCCTACGAGCAGTACTTC. Translating it yields CASRKGGNSYEQYF. The full variable domain, rest sourced from reference TRBV7-2 and TRBJ2-7, is GAGVSQSPSNKVTEKGKDVELRCDPISGHTALYWYRQSLGQGLEFLIYFQGNSAPDKSGLPSDRFSAERTGGSVSTLTIQRTQQEDSAVYLCASRKGGNSYEQYFGPGTRLTVT.

This chain links TRBV5-1 with TRBJ2-6; D is unresolved. V lost 6 bases, J lost 0 bases, and 10 bases lay in between. CDR3 length equals 15 residues. Germline V lookup: CDR1 SGHRS, CDR2 YFSETQ. The CDR3 DNA follows: TGCGCCAGCAAATTGTCCAGCTCTGGGGCCAACGTCCTGACTTTC. Translation gives CASKLSSSGANVLTF.

The genes are TRBV7-2 and TRBJ2-2; D gene unclear. The germline V and J ends were trimmed by 6 bases and 0 bases, with 11 bases remaining between them. Germline values: CDR1 SGHTA, CDR2 FQGNSA. The CDR3 is 15 amino acids. CDR3 DNA sequence: TGTGCCAGCAGGTTGACGTCCGCGAACACCGGGGAGCTGTTTTTT. The encoded protein is CASRLTSANTGELFF.

This chain joins TRBV4-2 and TRBJ2-5; 9 bases align to TRBD2. V trimming: 2 bases; J trimming: 2 bases; junction bases outside the gene matches: 6. The CDR3 is 16 residues long. The germline gives CDR1 LGHNA, CDR2 YNFKEQ. CDR3 region: CASSQSSGGQQETQYF. The DNA for the CDR3 is TGTGCCAGCAGCCAATCCAGCGGGGGGCAACAAGAGACCCAGTACTTC.

The chain joins TRBV11-2 to TRBJ1-6; weak D call: TRBD1 (5 bases). CDR1 and CDR2 (germline): SGHAT, FQNNGV. V was clipped by 5 bases and J by 6 bases, with 11 bases between them. This CDR3 comprises 14 residues. CDR3 sequence: CASSLGAGNSPLHF. CDR3 DNA sequence: TGTGCCAGCAGCCTAGGGGCGGGTAATTCACCCCTCCACTTT.

Comment on this clone: At one boundary the junction diverges from the germline segment, which might be a read error. This rearrangement joins TRBV6-6 to TRBJ1-5; D is unclear. The germline CDR1 and CDR2 sequences are MNHNY and SVGAGI (reference sequence). The CDR3 contains 13 residues. The CDR3 sequence is CASSYSGGALEDF. The CDR3 coding sequence is TGTGCCAGCAGTTACTCTGGCGGAGCCCTTGAGGATTTT.

The chain joins TRBV7-9 to TRBJ2-7; no clear D gene. CDR1 is SEHNR and CDR2 is FQNEAQ in the germline V gene (reference sequence). The CDR3 consists of 13 residues. V was pared by 2 bases and J by 5 bases, with 10 bases between. The CDR3 loop is CASSLRVEDEQYF. In DNA form, the CDR3 reads TGTGCCAGCAGCTTACGAGTCGAGGACGAGCAGTACTTC.

The chain is built from TRBV7-9 and TRBJ1-1, with TRBD1 matching over 9 bases. The CDR3 runs 16 residues. V shed 1 base, J shed 2 bases, and the junction held 5 bases outside the gene matches. Germline-derived CDR1 and CDR2 are SEHNR and FQNEAQ (reference sequence). The CDR3 DNA reads TGTGCCAGCAGCTTAGATGGGGGACAGGGAAACACTGAAGCTTTCTTT. Translation: CASSLDGGQGNTEAFF.

The rearrangement uses TRBV5-4 and TRBJ2-2; the match to TRBD1 covers 7 bases. CDR3 size: 14 residues. V lost 4 bases to trimming and J lost 2 bases; unmatched junction nucleotides: 2. Germline values: CDR1 SGHNT, CDR2 YYREEE (reference sequence). The CDR3 DNA reads TGTGCCAGCAGCCGACAGGGAAACACCGGGGAGCTGTTTTTT. Translating it yields CASSRQGNTGELFF.

The gene calls are TRBV7-9 and TRBJ2-1; 8 bases line up with TRBD1. V lost 3 bases to trimming and J lost 6 bases; unmatched junction nucleotides: 7. Looked up from germline, CDR1 is SEHNR and CDR2 is FQNEAQ (reference sequence). The CDR3 has 15 amino acids. In nucleotides, the CDR3 is TGTGCCAGCAGCTTCCAGGGGGCGAGGTCCAATGAGCAGTTCTTC. Encoded protein: CASSFQGARSNEQFF.

The chain recombines TRBV18 with TRBJ2-7; D call uncertain. V lost 5 bases to trimming and J lost 3 bases, with 8 bases between them. The CDR3 has 12 amino acids. Germline V gene sequence: CDR1 KGHSH, CDR2 LQKENI. The CDR3 is CASSSQGYEQYF. The CDR3 bases are TGTGCCAGCTCAAGCCAAGGCTACGAGCAGTACTTC.

J is TRBJ2-3 and V is TRBV7-2, with D uncertain. V was cut by 3 bases and J by 2 bases, with 9 bases left in between. The CDR3 spans 14 residues. Germline CDR1 and CDR2: SGHTA and FQGNSA. In nucleotides, the CDR3 is TGTGCCAGCAGCTTCGATAGGGCCACAGATACGCAGTATTTT. Its protein is CASSFDRATDTQYF.

The rearrangement links TRBV28 to TRBJ1-5; tentative D call: TRBD1 (6 bases). Germline V gene lookup returns CDR1 MDHEN and CDR2 SYDVKM. The CDR3 sequence is 17 residues long. Trimming took 5 bases from V and 0 from J, leaving 17 bases between them. CDR3 DNA sequence: TGTGCCAGCAGTGGCCCTGAAAGGGGGTATAGCAATCAGCCCCAGCATTTT. This gives the protein CASSGPERGYSNQPQHF.

V gene TRBV6-5 combines with J gene TRBJ2-5, with TRBD2 as a possible D gene (5 bases). V lost 0 bases, J lost 1 base, and 12 bases lay in between. CDR1 and CDR2 from the germline V gene are MNHEY and SVGAGI. The CDR3 has 16 residues. CDR3 residues: CASSYSSGRTQETQYF. The CDR3 DNA is TGTGCCAGCAGTTACTCGAGCGGTCGGACCCAAGAGACCCAGTACTTC.

This clone was observed once. V gene TRBV28 combines with J gene TRBJ1-2; D unclear. Per the germline V gene, CDR1 is MDHEN and CDR2 is SYDVKM. V was shortened by 3 bases and J by 8 bases, with 13 bases between the two germline ends. The CDR3 length is 13 residues. CDR3 loop: CASSFVTQRGYTF. As DNA, the CDR3 is TGTGCCAGCAGTTTTGTGACCCAGAGAGGCTACACCTTC.

The CDR3 reads CASSENTGNTIYF. The CDR3 DNA is TGTGCCAGCAGTGAAAATACAGGAAACACCATATATTTT. V gene TRBV2 combines with J gene TRBJ1-3; D call uncertain. The CDR3 length is 13 residues. Germline V gene sequence: CDR1 SNHLY, CDR2 FYNNEI. Trimming removed 2 bases from V and 4 bases from J, with 6 bases in between.

The chain joins TRBV7-8 to TRBJ1-2; weak D call: TRBD1 (5 bases). This CDR3 comprises 15 residues. Germline V gives CDR1 SGHVS, CDR2 FQNEAQ. Trimming cost V 5 bases and J 5 bases, with 18 bases left between them. The DNA for the CDR3 is TGTGCCAGCAGCGGCGGTGGACGGACACTGTATGGCTACACCTTC. It codes for CASSGGGRTLYGYTF.

This chain uses TRBV28 with TRBJ1-6, with a weak D call TRBD1 (5 bases). The CDR3 covers 13 residues. Germline V gene lookup returns CDR1 MDHEN and CDR2 SYDVKM. Trimming shortened V by 6 bases and J by 11 bases, and 14 bases separated the two germline ends. DNA for the CDR3: TGTGCCAGCAGCACCCAGGGCCTTCCACCCCTCCACTTT. Amino acid sequence: CASSTQGLPPLHF.

The chain recombines TRBV6-6 with TRBJ2-7; 9 bases are a match to TRBD1. After removal of 7 bases from V and 5 bases from J, the junction contained 9 bases not matched to a gene. The CDR3 extends over 14 amino acids. Germline CDR1 reads MNHNY; CDR2 reads SVGAGI (reference sequence). CDR3: CASNRGTGINEQYF. The CDR3 coding sequence is TGTGCCAGCAACAGGGGGACAGGGATAAACGAGCAGTACTTC.

The rearrangement uses TRBV7-2 and TRBJ2-1; D is perhaps TRBD2 (5 bases). Germline V lookup: CDR1 SGHTA, CDR2 FQGNSA. The length of the CDR3 is 15 residues. Trimming cost V 3 bases and J 0 bases, with 9 bases left between them. DNA for the CDR3: TGTGCCAGCAGCTTTTTGGGGAGCTCCTACAATGAGCAGTTCTTC. Translation gives CASSFLGSSYNEQFF.

This chain links TRBV7-9 with TRBJ2-5; the D gene is possibly TRBD2 (5 bases). The germline gives CDR1 SEHNR, CDR2 FQNEAQ (reference sequence). The ends were cut back, 3 bases at V and 5 bases at J, with 10 bases in the middle. CDR3 length: 13 residues. The CDR3 loop reads CASSFGGPETQYF. The DNA of the CDR3 is TGTGCCAGCAGCTTTGGAGGCCCGGAGACCCAGTACTTC.

The gene calls are TRBV13 and TRBJ2-7; either TRBD1 or TRBD2 may supply D (5 bases each). Trimming cost V 5 bases and J 2 bases, with 13 bases left between them. The germline CDR1 and CDR2 sequences are PRHDT and FYEKMQ (reference sequence). The CDR3 contains 14 residues. The CDR3 DNA follows: TGTGCCAGCAGCGTCCGGGACGGAGCCTACGAGCAGTACTTC. Translated, it gives CASSVRDGAYEQYF.

The chain couples TRBV4-3 to TRBJ2-3; D remains unclear. The CDR3 length is 14 residues. CDR1 and CDR2 from the germline V gene are LGHNA and YSLEER. Trimming removed 0 bases from V and 2 bases from J, with 6 bases in between. CDR3 in DNA: TGCGCCAGCAGCCAAGACGGGCTCACAGATACGCAGTATTTT. Translating it yields CASSQDGLTDTQYF.

The rearrangement uses TRBV28 and TRBJ1-4, with 9 bases lining up with TRBD1. Per germline, CDR1 MDHEN and CDR2 SYDVKM. V gave up 2 bases and J gave up 7 bases; unmatched junction bases: 5. CDR3 length: 15 residues. CDR3 sequence reads: CASSLLTGGSEKLFF. CDR3 in DNA: TGTGCCAGCAGTTTACTGACAGGGGGGAGTGAAAAACTGTTTTTT.

V is TRBV18 and J is TRBJ2-3, with 15 bases lining up with TRBD2. Germline V gene lookup returns CDR1 KGHSH and CDR2 LQKENI. The CDR3 is made up of 16 amino acids. The V segment lost 3 bases and the J segment 4 bases; nucleotides outside the gene matches: 2. In DNA, the CDR3 is TGTGCCAGCTCACCCCGGACTAGCGGGGGGGCAGATACGCAGTATTTT. Its protein product is CASSPRTSGGADTQYF.